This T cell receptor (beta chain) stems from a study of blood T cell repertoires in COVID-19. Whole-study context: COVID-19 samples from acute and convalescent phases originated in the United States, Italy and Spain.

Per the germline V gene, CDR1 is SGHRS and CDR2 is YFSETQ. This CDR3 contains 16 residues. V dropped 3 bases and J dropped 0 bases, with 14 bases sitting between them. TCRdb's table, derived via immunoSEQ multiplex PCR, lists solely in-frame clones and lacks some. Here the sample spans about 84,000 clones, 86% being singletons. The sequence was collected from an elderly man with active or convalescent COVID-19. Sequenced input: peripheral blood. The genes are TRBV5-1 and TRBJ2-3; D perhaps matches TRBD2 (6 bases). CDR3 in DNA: TGCGCCAGCAGCTGGCGGGGCACCTCTAGCACAGATACGCAGTATTTT. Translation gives CASSWRGTSSTDTQYF. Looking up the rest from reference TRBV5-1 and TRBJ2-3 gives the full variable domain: KAGVTQTPRYLIKTRGQQVTLSCSPISGHRSVSWYQQTPGQGLQFLFEYFSETQRNKGNFPGRFSGRQFSNSRSEMNVSTLELGDSALYLCASSWRGTSSTDTQYFGPGTRLTVL.